One sample yielded the 29 T cell receptor beta chains listed below, sequenced in a study of T-cell reconstitution after alpha-beta-depleted transplantation in children. During its preparation, the TCRbeta library received unique molecular identifiers. MiXCR was run by TCRdb on the PCR reads, yielding one entry per CDR3 protein. The repertoire includes a few hundred thousand distinct CDR3 sequences, roughly a quarter of them detected once, and 2% to 3% sits in the top ten. The sequencing here drew on PBMCs, taken before TCRalphabeta/CD19-depleted stem cell transplant. Every receptor here comes from a girl between 2 and 10 years old with Fanconi anemia, due to receive a stem cell transplant.

In the case of this clonotype: In this CDR3 the conserved last residue, phenylalanine or tryptophan, is missing, so a read error is likely. The chain has TRBV29-1 and TRBJ1-1; D unclear. The CDR3 totals 10 residues. Germline CDR1 reads SQVTM; CDR2 reads ANQGSEA. Deletions cut 5 bases from V and 5 bases from J, with 6 bases between. The DNA of the CDR3 is TGCAGCGTTTGGTGGACTGAAGCTTTCGTT. Translation: CSVWWTEAFV.

The table lists this clonotype with many counts. This chain joins TRBV29-1 and TRBJ2-6; 8 nucleotides align to TRBD2. The CDR3 extends over 14 amino acids. Per germline, CDR1 SQVTM and CDR2 ANQGSEA. Trimming cost V 7 bases and J 5 bases; bases outside gene matches: 7. The CDR3 DNA reads TGCAGCGCCTCGGGGGGGCCGTGGGCCAACGTCCTGACTTTC. Its protein product is CSASGGPWANVLTF.

In its sample, this clonotype was seen a few times. This sequence joins TRBV20-1 and TRBJ1-1; D is uncertain. The CDR3 extends over 11 amino acids. The V gene lost 5 bases and the J gene lost 2 bases, with 6 bases spanning the gap. CDR1 and CDR2 from the germline V gene are DFQATT and SNEGSKA (reference sequence). The CDR3 DNA reads TGCAGTGCTGGCAGCAACACTGAAGCTTTCTTT. Residues: CSAGSNTEAFF.

This clonotype has a count of ten or more. The chain combines TRBV7-2 with TRBJ2-3; TRBD1 might be the D (6 bases). Trimming pared 2 bases from V and 1 base from J, leaving 7 bases between. Germline loops: CDR1 SGHTA, CDR2 FQGNSA. There are 14 residues in the CDR3. The CDR3 region has the DNA TGTGCCAGCAGCTTACGGACAGGCACAGATACGCAGTATTTT. Protein: CASSLRTGTDTQYF. Full variable domain (missing parts from reference TRBV7-2 and TRBJ2-3): GAGVSQSPSNKVTEKGKDVELRCDPISGHTALYWYRQSLGQGLEFLIYFQGNSAPDKSGLPSDRFSAERTGGSVSTLTIQRTQQEDSAVYLCASSLRTGTDTQYFGPGTRLTVL.

This clonotype was detected many times. V usage is TRBV10-3 and J usage is TRBJ2-5; D might be TRBD2 (6 bases). This CDR3 comprises 15 residues. Trimming left V 8 bases short and J 4 bases short, with 20 bases between. The germline V gene has CDR1 ENHRY and CDR2 SYGVKD. CDR3 loop: CAIAEETTSRETQYF. CDR3 nucleotides: TGTGCCATCGCCGAAGAAACGACTAGTCGAGAGACCCAGTACTTC.

This clonotype has a count of ten or more. The chain is built from TRBV29-1 and TRBJ2-3; TRBD1 might be the D (5 bases). Germline assignment: CDR1 SQVTM and CDR2 ANQGSEA. The CDR3 runs to 16 residues. Trimming took off 1 base at V and 0 bases at J, with 14 bases between the two ends. The CDR3 bases are TGCAGCGTTGAAGGCGACAGTTCTTCTAGCACAGATACGCAGTATTTT. Residues: CSVEGDSSSSTDTQYF.

This clonotype was recorded a few times. This chain joins TRBV20-1 and TRBJ2-7; 10 bases map to TRBD2. CDR3 length equals 13 residues. Germline values: CDR1 DFQATT, CDR2 SNEGSKA (reference sequence). V was clipped by 5 bases and J by 7 bases; unmatched bases: 8. CDR3 sequence: CSAPGTSAPEQYF. The CDR3 coding sequence is TGCAGTGCTCCCGGGACTAGCGCGCCTGAGCAGTACTTC.

This clonotype was detected ten times or more. Written as DNA, the CDR3 is TGCAGCGTTGTTAATGGGGGGAGCACAGATACGCAGTATTTT. Translated: CSVVNGGSTDTQYF. The rearrangement joins TRBV29-1 to TRBJ2-3; D may be TRBD2 (6 bases). This CDR3 region has 14 residues. V was clipped by 4 bases and J by 0 bases, with 11 bases between them. The germline V gene has CDR1 SQVTM and CDR2 ANQGSEA.

V is TRBV29-1 and J is TRBJ2-7, with 8 bases aligning to TRBD1. This CDR3 region has 13 residues. The trim removed 6 bases at V and 2 bases at J, leaving 6 bases unmatched. Germline CDR1 SQVTM, CDR2 ANQGSEA. CDR3 DNA: TGCAGCGTGGGATGGACAGGGCCCTACGAGCAGTACTTC. Translated, it gives CSVGWTGPYEQYF.

This clonotype came up a few times. The gene calls are TRBV15 and TRBJ1-4; TRBD1 matches 9 bases. This CDR3 has 15 amino acids. V lost 5 bases to trimming and J lost 6 bases; unmatched junction nucleotides: 7. The germline V gene encodes CDR1 LNHNV and CDR2 YYDKDF (reference sequence). The CDR3 bases are TGTGCCACCAGCGTCAGACAGGGGGGATATGAAAAACTGTTTTTT. This translates into CATSVRQGGYEKLFF. The entire variable domain, with the rest obtained from reference TRBV15 and TRBJ1-4, is as follows: DAMVIQNPRYQVTQFGKPVTLSCSQTLNHNVMYWYQQKSSQAPKLLFHYYDKDFNNEADTPDNFQSRRPNTSFCFLDIRSPGLGDTAMYLCATSVRQGGYEKLFFGSGTQLSVL.

This clonotype was counted many times. The chain is built from TRBV7-3 and TRBJ2-3, with 8 bases identical to TRBD2. The trim removed 8 bases at V and 4 bases at J, leaving 8 bases unmatched. In germline, CDR1 is SGHTA, CDR2 FQGTGA. CDR3 size: 14 residues. The CDR3 protein is CASGTGGAADTQYF. The CDR3 nucleotides are TGTGCCAGCGGTACCGGGGGGGCCGCAGATACGCAGTATTTT.

The table lists this clonotype with a few counts. The chain couples TRBV20-1 to TRBJ2-1, with TRBD1 matching over 8 bases. Germline-derived CDR1 and CDR2 are DFQATT and SNEGSKA (reference sequence). V trimming: 4 bases; J trimming: 3 bases; junction bases outside the gene matches: 5. This CDR3 is 14 amino acids long. CDR3 sequence: CSATGQGDYNEQFF. CDR3 DNA sequence: TGCAGTGCTACCGGACAGGGAGACTACAATGAGCAGTTCTTC.

The V gene is TRBV24-1, the J gene TRBJ2-7; 7 bases are a match to TRBD1. Germline V CDR1 and CDR2: KGHDR, SFDVKD. V shed 4 bases and J 1 base; nucleotides not matched to a gene: 3. CDR3 length: 14 amino acids. CDR3 DNA sequence: TGTGCCACCAGTGAACCGGGACAGTCCTACGAGCAGTACTTC. Protein: CATSEPGQSYEQYF.

The chain is built from TRBV20-1 and TRBJ2-5; no firm D call. Trimming removed 6 bases from V and 4 bases from J, with 12 bases in between. The germline gives CDR1 DFQATT, CDR2 SNEGSKA (reference sequence). This CDR3 has 12 amino acids. The CDR3 is CSAWLLSETQYF. CDR3 in DNA: TGCAGTGCCTGGCTACTCTCAGAGACCCAGTACTTC.

This clonotype was counted only a few times. This chain joins TRBV7-9 and TRBJ1-2; 7 nucleotides agree with TRBD1. Per the germline V gene, CDR1 is SEHNR and CDR2 is FQNEAQ (reference sequence). The CDR3 loop spans 14 amino acids. Trimming cost V 7 bases and J 2 bases; bases outside gene matches: 7. The DNA of the CDR3 is TGTGCCAGCAAAATAACAGGGGACAACTATGGCTACACCTTC. Translated: CASKITGDNYGYTF.

Ten or more counts support this clonotype. CDR3 protein: CASSLAGGLNEQFF. Written as DNA, the CDR3 is TGTGCCAGCAGTTTGGCGGGGGGGCTTAATGAGCAGTTCTTC. The J gene is TRBJ2-1, the V gene TRBV27; 9 nucleotides match TRBD2. CDR1 and CDR2 (germline): MNHEY, SMNVEV (reference sequence). The CDR3 totals 14 residues. V shed 3 bases and J 7 bases; nucleotides not matched to a gene: 4.

The sample holds many counts of this clonotype. This chain uses TRBV29-1 with TRBJ2-5, with D uncertain. CDR3 length: 13 residues. V shed 4 bases and J shed 1 base, with 10 bases lying between them. In germline, CDR1 is SQVTM, CDR2 ANQGSEA. The CDR3 DNA sequence: TGCAGCGTTGCGATCCGGATCCAAGAGACCCAGTACTTC. Translation: CSVAIRIQETQYF.

This clonotype was recorded a few times. V and J are TRBV29-1 and TRBJ2-5; D unclear. The CDR3 sequence is 11 residues long. Germline V gene sequence: CDR1 SQVTM, CDR2 ANQGSEA. With 4 bases removed from V and 5 bases from J, the gap between germline ends came to 8 bases. CDR3 DNA sequence: TGCAGCGTTGCCGCTCTCGAGACCCAGTACTTC. This encodes CSVAALETQYF.

V is TRBV6-1 and J is TRBJ2-3; tentatively, D is TRBD2 (5 bases). The V end lost 6 bases, the J end lost 0 bases, and 19 bases lay between the germline ends. This CDR3 has 17 residues. The germline V gene has CDR1 MNHNS and CDR2 SASEGT. The CDR3 nucleotides are TGTGCCAGCAGCCGGACTTATTTCCCCTTTAGCACAGATACGCAGTATTTT. This gives the protein CASSRTYFPFSTDTQYF.

CDR3 protein: CATSRLFHTTPIIPPYEQYF. As DNA, the CDR3 is TGTGCCACCAGCAGACTCTTTCATACGACGCCGATAATTCCTCCCTACGAGCAGTACTTC. The rearrangement uses TRBV15 and TRBJ2-7; D not resolved. The CDR3 loop spans 20 amino acids. Trimming left V 2 bases short and J 2 bases short, with 28 bases between. Germline V gene data show CDR1 as LNHNV and CDR2 as YYDKDF (reference sequence).

This clonotype occurred many times. J is TRBJ2-7 and V is TRBV27; D unclear. With 3 bases removed from V and 1 base from J, the gap between germline ends came to 10 bases. From germline, CDR1 is MNHEY and CDR2 SMNVEV (reference sequence). This CDR3 region has 14 residues. The CDR3 DNA is TGTGCCAGCAGTTTCCGGGCGTTTTCCTACGAGCAGTACTTC. It specifies CASSFRAFSYEQYF.

The chain couples TRBV20-1 to TRBJ2-1; no reliable D call. The CDR3 runs to 11 residues. Trimming took 7 bases from V and 9 from J, leaving 13 bases between them. Germline V gene sequence: CDR1 DFQATT, CDR2 SNEGSKA (reference sequence). CDR3 DNA: TGCAGTGGGAGAACTCTTGGTGAGCAGTTCTTC. It encodes CSGRTLGEQFF.

This clonotype was seen many times. The chain links TRBV15 to TRBJ2-1, with 8 bases matching TRBD1. V gave up 9 bases and J gave up 6 bases; unmatched junction bases: 7. Germline V gives CDR1 LNHNV, CDR2 YYDKDF (reference sequence). The CDR3 covers 13 residues. CDR3 DNA: TGTGCCACTTTAGGACAGGGAAGCAATGAGCAGTTCTTC. Translation gives CATLGQGSNEQFF.

This rearrangement joins TRBV12-3 or TRBV12-4 to TRBJ1-1; D is uncertain. This CDR3 comprises 13 residues. Trimming shortened V by 6 bases and J by 7 bases, and 15 bases separated the two germline ends. CDR3 coding DNA: TGTGCCAGCAGGGCTGGAGGGTCGGATGAAGCTTTCTTT. Protein product: CASRAGGSDEAFF.

This clonotype came up many times. V is TRBV29-1 and J is TRBJ2-2; tentative D call: TRBD2 (5 bases). The CDR3 totals 13 residues. Germline assignment: CDR1 SQVTM and CDR2 ANQGSEA. The V end was cut by 4 bases, the J end by 4 bases, with 10 bases between. The CDR3 is CSVAGFGTGELFF. The CDR3 bases are TGCAGCGTTGCGGGGTTTGGCACCGGGGAGCTGTTTTTT.

V gene TRBV12-3 or TRBV12-4 combines with J gene TRBJ2-7, with D uncertain. This CDR3 is 15 amino acids long. Trimming took 5 bases from V and 3 from J, leaving 17 bases between them. The CDR3 loop is CASSLQETLLYEQYF. The CDR3 DNA sequence: TGTGCCAGCAGTCTTCAGGAGACACTGCTCTACGAGCAGTACTTC.

A few counts support this clonotype. The rearrangement uses TRBV3-1 and TRBJ2-1; 9 positions match TRBD2. The CDR3 is made up of 16 amino acids. Per germline, CDR1 LGHDT and CDR2 YNNKEL (reference sequence). Unmatched junction bases numbered 7, after V lost 0 bases and J lost 7 bases. CDR3 sequence reads: CASSQEGLAIWNEQFF. DNA of the CDR3: TGTGCCAGCAGCCAAGAAGGACTAGCGATTTGGAATGAGCAGTTCTTC.

This clonotype came up a few times. This chain links TRBV29-1 with TRBJ1-5; TRBD1 aligns across 10 bases. The germline CDR1 and CDR2 sequences are SQVTM and ANQGSEA. V lost 6 bases and J lost 7; bases outside the gene matches: 3. CDR3 length equals 12 residues. The CDR3 sequence is CSVGTGEQPQHF. The CDR3 region has the DNA TGCAGCGTGGGGACAGGGGAGCAGCCCCAGCATTTT.

This clonotype was counted many times. The chain uses TRBV24-1 and TRBJ1-5, with D perhaps matching TRBD1 (6 bases). The CDR3 covers 15 residues. Germline assignment: CDR1 KGHDR and CDR2 SFDVKD. Trimming removed 3 bases from V and 2 bases from J, with 10 bases in between. As DNA, the CDR3 is TGTGCCACCAGTGATCCGGCAGGGGGCAATCAGCCCCAGCATTTT. Translation gives CATSDPAGGNQPQHF.